Listed below are T cell receptor beta chains from one sample, sequenced in a study of T-cell memory formation after mild COVID-19. Via MiXCR, TCRdb re-called the 5' RACE reads, giving one row per CDR3 protein. The sample contains under 300,000 distinct CDR3 sequences, 8.2% of which appear only once. Sequenced: PBMCs or a T cell subset sorted from them (not recorded which). All receptors derive from a man between 18 and 35 years old who had mild COVID-19 (a few samples of this study predate the infection). Cell type and time point are not known. Each CDR3 is given with its conserved first and last residue. A D gene is named only where the DNA matches it firmly. The listing skips clone size in some rows; elsewhere it reads once, few, many or a size class.

abundance: many; v_gene: TRBV11-2; j_gene: TRBJ1-5; d_gene: TRBD1; CDR3nt: TGTGCCAGCAGCTCCGGACAGGGGGATGATCAGCCCCAGCATTTT; CDR3aa: CASSSGQGDDQPQHF
abundance: few; v_gene: TRBV7-9; j_gene: TRBJ2-4; d_gene: NA; CDR3nt: TGTGCCAGCAGCTTGGACCAAAACATTCAGTACTTC; CDR3aa: CASSLDQNIQYF
abundance: many; v_gene: TRBV5-1; j_gene: TRBJ2-7; d_gene: TRBD1; CDR3nt: TGCGCCAGCAAAAACCAGGGGGCGATCTACGAGCAGTACTTC; CDR3aa: CASKNQGAIYEQYF
abundance: few; v_gene: TRBV4-1; j_gene: TRBJ2-5; d_gene: TRBD2; CDR3nt: TGCGCCAGCAGCCACTTAGCGGGAGGGCCTCGAGAGACCCAGTACTTC; CDR3aa: CASSHLAGGPRETQYF
abundance: NA; v_gene: TRBV11-2; j_gene: TRBJ2-2; d_gene: TRBD1; CDR3nt: TGTGCCAGCAGGATGAGGGGGCGAGGCGGGGAGCTGTTTTTT; CDR3aa: CASRMRGRGGELFF
abundance: NA; v_gene: TRBV7-9; j_gene: TRBJ1-2; d_gene: TRBD1; CDR3nt: TGTGCCAGCAGCCCCGGGACAGGGGGCTATGGCTACACCTTC; CDR3aa: CASSPGTGGYGYTF
abundance: NA; v_gene: TRBV27; j_gene: TRBJ1-1; d_gene: NA; CDR3nt: TGTGCCAGTAGCGTAGACCGAACTCTTGAAGCTTTCTTT; CDR3aa: CASSVDRTLEAFF
abundance: NA; v_gene: TRBV12-3/TRBV12-4; j_gene: TRBJ2-1; d_gene: NA; CDR3nt: TGTGCCAGCAATGTGGGGGCTAGCGATTACAATGAGCAGTTCTTC; CDR3aa: CASNVGASDYNEQFF
abundance: NA; v_gene: TRBV10-1; j_gene: TRBJ2-1; d_gene: TRBD1; CDR3nt: TGCGCCAGCGGCCACAGGGGCGATGAGCAGTTCTTC; CDR3aa: CASGHRGDEQFF
abundance: NA; v_gene: TRBV7-8; j_gene: TRBJ2-3; d_gene: TRBD2; CDR3nt: TGTGCCAGCAGCCCCCCCAGGGGTAGCGGGAGATCCCTAGATACGCAGTATTTT; CDR3aa: CASSPPRGSGRSLDTQYF
abundance: NA; v_gene: TRBV27; j_gene: TRBJ1-1; d_gene: NA; CDR3nt: TGTGCCAGCAGTTTATCCTGGGACGCCAACGGGGAAGCTTTCTTT; CDR3aa: CASSLSWDANGEAFF
abundance: NA; v_gene: TRBV21-1; j_gene: TRBJ2-1; d_gene: NA; CDR3nt: TGTGCCAGCAGCAAAAGGGGACTAGGGTGGTTTCCCGATGAGCAGTTCTTC; CDR3aa: CASSKRGLGWFPDEQFF
abundance: few; v_gene: TRBV7-2; j_gene: TRBJ1-6; d_gene: NA; CDR3nt: TGTGCCAGCAGCTACGGTGCGGTTTATAATTCACCCCTCCACTTT; CDR3aa: CASSYGAVYNSPLHF
abundance: NA; v_gene: TRBV6-2/TRBV6-3; j_gene: TRBJ2-1; d_gene: NA; CDR3nt: TGTGCCAGCACCAAAGGCAGAGACCAGCTCAATGAGCAGTTCTTC; CDR3aa: CASTKGRDQLNEQFF
abundance: few; v_gene: TRBV20-1; j_gene: TRBJ2-6; d_gene: TRBD1; CDR3nt: TGCAGTGCCTCTACAGGGGGCGCTGGGGCCAACGTCCTGACTTTC; CDR3aa: CSASTGGAGANVLTF
abundance: few; v_gene: TRBV12-3/TRBV12-4; j_gene: TRBJ2-2; d_gene: NA; CDR3nt: TGTGCCAGCAGTTTAGGGCAGGTTGGATTGGGCGGGGAGCTGTTTTTT; CDR3aa: CASSLGQVGLGGELFF
abundance: few; v_gene: TRBV7-2; j_gene: TRBJ1-2; d_gene: NA; CDR3nt: TGTGCCAGCAGCTTAGAGGGAATGAGATTTAACTATGGCTACACCTTC; CDR3aa: CASSLEGMRFNYGYTF
abundance: few; v_gene: TRBV5-5; j_gene: TRBJ2-1; d_gene: TRBD1; CDR3nt: TGTGCCAGCAGCCTCAACAGGGGCCCCTACAATGAGCAGTTCTTC; CDR3aa: CASSLNRGPYNEQFF
abundance: NA; v_gene: TRBV29-1; j_gene: TRBJ1-6; d_gene: NA; CDR3nt: TGCAGCGTTGCTGAAGGGACGTCCTATAATTCACCCCTCCACTTT; CDR3aa: CSVAEGTSYNSPLHF
abundance: many; v_gene: TRBV20-1; j_gene: TRBJ2-3; d_gene: NA; CDR3nt: TGCAGTGCTAGAGTAGGACCGGGCACAGATACGCAGTATTTT; CDR3aa: CSARVGPGTDTQYF
abundance: NA; v_gene: TRBV5-6; j_gene: TRBJ1-6; d_gene: NA; CDR3nt: TGTGCCAGCAGCTGGGGTTCACCCCTCCACTTT; CDR3aa: CASSWGSPLHF
abundance: many; v_gene: TRBV5-1; j_gene: TRBJ2-1; d_gene: NA; CDR3nt: TGCGCCAGCAGCTTTACGGGGGACTGGGTCAATGAGCAGTTCTTC; CDR3aa: CASSFTGDWVNEQFF
abundance: many; v_gene: TRBV12-3/TRBV12-4; j_gene: TRBJ2-5; d_gene: NA; CDR3nt: TGTGCCAGCAGATACAGGAACGGCGGAGAGACCCAGTACTTC; CDR3aa: CASRYRNGGETQYF
abundance: few; v_gene: TRBV7-2; j_gene: TRBJ2-5; d_gene: NA; CDR3nt: TGTGCCAGCAGCACCTACAGGGAAATCGAGACCCAGTACTTC; CDR3aa: CASSTYREIETQYF
abundance: few; v_gene: TRBV20-1; j_gene: TRBJ1-6; d_gene: NA; CDR3nt: TGCAGTGCTAGGATTGGGCAGGGTTTTTCACCCCTCCACTTT; CDR3aa: CSARIGQGFSPLHF
abundance: NA; v_gene: TRBV12-3/TRBV12-4; j_gene: TRBJ2-2; d_gene: TRBD2; CDR3nt: TGTGCCAGCAGGGGGACTAGCGGGGAACAGAACACCGGGGAGCTGTTTTTT; CDR3aa: CASRGTSGEQNTGELFF
abundance: NA; v_gene: TRBV19; j_gene: TRBJ2-7; d_gene: NA; CDR3nt: TGTGCCAGTACGGGCAGTCCTTACGAGCAGTACTTC; CDR3aa: CASTGSPYEQYF
abundance: many; v_gene: TRBV12-1; j_gene: TRBJ2-3; d_gene: NA; CDR3nt: TGTGCCAGCAGCACCACGATTAGCGGGTCCCTTGGGGATACGCAGTATTTT; CDR3aa: CASSTTISGSLGDTQYF
abundance: NA; v_gene: TRBV11-2; j_gene: TRBJ2-7; d_gene: NA; CDR3nt: TGTGCCAGCAGCGGAGGCGGCAGGGACTACGAGCAGTACTTC; CDR3aa: CASSGGGRDYEQYF
abundance: few; v_gene: TRBV6-2/TRBV6-3; j_gene: TRBJ2-2; d_gene: NA; CDR3nt: TGTGCCAGCAGCCATAGACTAGTGGATGGGGAGCTGTTTTTT; CDR3aa: CASSHRLVDGELFF
abundance: few; v_gene: TRBV7-9; j_gene: TRBJ2-3; d_gene: TRBD2; CDR3nt: TGTGCCAGCAGCTCCGGGGGGGGGGTTACAGATACGCAGTATTTT; CDR3aa: CASSSGGGVTDTQYF
abundance: NA; v_gene: TRBV12-3/TRBV12-4; j_gene: TRBJ2-3; d_gene: TRBD1; CDR3nt: TGTGCCAGCGGAGCAGTTTCGGACAGGGTGACAGATACGCAGTATTTT; CDR3aa: CASGAVSDRVTDTQYF
abundance: few; v_gene: TRBV2; j_gene: TRBJ2-3; d_gene: NA; CDR3nt: TGTGCCAGCAAACCGGAGTGGGGGGCTAGCACAGATACGCAGTATTTT; CDR3aa: CASKPEWGASTDTQYF